What follows are 10 T cell receptor beta chains derived from one specimen sequenced in a study of cytomegalovirus exposure and HLA in healthy donors. It was with 60 Vbeta and 13 Jbeta primers that the PCR ran. The method was immunoSEQ multiplex PCR; TCRdb's version includes in-frame clones alone and lacks a portion of them. The sample records about 140,000 clones, around 73% being singletons. Material: PBMCs. These receptors came from a female donor in good health and CMV-seronegative.

For this clone: This sample includes further DNA sequences coding for the same CDR3. The chain recombines TRBV5-1 with TRBJ1-2, with 10 bases identical to TRBD1. The length of the CDR3 is 14 residues. J was trimmed by 8 bases and V by 0 bases; bases with no gene match: 4. From germline, CDR1 is SGHRS and CDR2 YFSETQ. This chain's CDR3 is CASSLGQGAGGYTF. Written as DNA, the CDR3 is TGCGCCAGCAGCTTGGGACAGGGGGCGGGCGGCTACACCTTC.

This clone was seen a handful of times. The chain has TRBV6-5 and TRBJ1-1; possible D gene TRBD1, 6 bases. With 8 bases removed from V and 5 bases from J, the gap between germline ends came to 15 bases. The germline CDR1 and CDR2 sequences are MNHEY and SVGAGI. This CDR3 comprises 13 residues. CDR3 sequence reads: CASSQGGATEAFF. As DNA, the CDR3 is TGTGCCAGCTCACAGGGCGGCGCGACTGAAGCTTTCTTT.

The chain has TRBV5-1 and TRBJ1-2; TRBD1 agrees at 11 bases. CDR3 length: 15 residues. Trimming removed 4 bases from V and 4 bases from J; junction bases left unmatched: 6. Germline V CDR1 and CDR2: SGHRS, YFSETQ. CDR3 DNA: TGCGCCAGCAGCCCCGGGACAGGGGGTATCTATGGCTACACCTTC. Translated, it gives CASSPGTGGIYGYTF.

This chain's CDR3 is CSARIGYEQYF. Written as DNA, the CDR3 is TGCAGTGCGAGGATTGGGTACGAGCAGTACTTC. The J gene is TRBJ2-7, the V gene TRBV20-1; no definite D call. The germline V gene has CDR1 DFQATT and CDR2 SNEGSKA (reference sequence). The germline V and J ends were trimmed by 6 bases and 4 bases, with 10 bases remaining between them. The CDR3 is 11 residues long.

V gene TRBV5-1 combines with J gene TRBJ2-5; D gene ambiguous. The V end was cut by 5 bases, the J end by 3 bases, with 8 bases between. There are 12 residues in the CDR3. Germline assignment: CDR1 SGHRS and CDR2 YFSETQ. CDR3 nucleotides: TGCGCCAGCAGTAGAACAGAAGAGACCCAGTACTTC. Its protein is CASSRTEETQYF.

This clone was counted only a few times. In DNA, the CDR3 is TGTGCCAGCAGTTTGTCTACCGGGGAGCTGTTTTTT. Its protein is CASSLSTGELFF. The rearrangement joins TRBV6-5 to TRBJ2-2; no clear D gene. The CDR3 consists of 12 residues. The V gene's germline CDR1 is MNHEY and CDR2 SVGAGI. Deletions cut 4 bases from V and 5 bases from J, with 5 bases between.

This chain links TRBV27 with TRBJ2-7; TRBD1 might be the D (6 bases). The CDR3 is 12 amino acids. Germline V gene lookup returns CDR1 MNHEY and CDR2 SMNVEV (reference sequence). V was shortened by 6 bases and J by 7 bases, with 13 bases between the two germline ends. The CDR3 region has the DNA TGTGCCAGCAGATACAGGGTAGGGGAGCAGTACTTC. Translating it yields CASRYRVGEQYF.

V and J are TRBV7-8 and TRBJ1-2, with TRBD1 as a possible D gene (5 bases). Trimming cost V 5 bases and J 8 bases, with 15 bases left between them. This CDR3 region has 13 residues. Germline V lookup: CDR1 SGHVS, CDR2 FQNEAQ. The CDR3, as DNA: TGTGCCAGCAGCACAGGAAGATTGGGAGGCTACACCTTC. It translates to CASSTGRLGGYTF. Full variable domain (outside the CDR3, taken from reference TRBV7-8 and TRBJ1-2): GAGVSQSPRYKVAKRGQDVALRCDPISGHVSLFWYQQALGQGPEFLTYFQNEAQLDKSGLPSDRFFAERPEGSVSTLKIQRTQQEDSAVYLCASSTGRLGGYTFGSGTRLTVV.

This chain uses TRBV4-2 with TRBJ1-3, with 7 nucleotides matching TRBD1. V was pared by 0 bases and J by 3 bases, with 8 bases of the junction left unmatched. Germline CDR1 is LGHNA and CDR2 is YNFKEQ. CDR3 length equals 17 residues. CDR3 residues: CASSQDLTTGVGNTIYF. Written as DNA, the CDR3 is TGTGCCAGCAGCCAAGATCTAACCACAGGGGTTGGAAACACCATATATTTT.

The chain joins TRBV11-3 to TRBJ2-2, with 9 bases that match TRBD1. V dropped 6 bases and J dropped 1; count of bases not matched to a gene: 3. This CDR3 region has 15 residues. The germline V gene has CDR1 SGHNT and CDR2 YENEEA. Here the CDR3 reads CASSRTGVNTGELFF. CDR3 in DNA: TGTGCCAGCAGTCGGACAGGGGTGAACACCGGGGAGCTGTTTTTT.